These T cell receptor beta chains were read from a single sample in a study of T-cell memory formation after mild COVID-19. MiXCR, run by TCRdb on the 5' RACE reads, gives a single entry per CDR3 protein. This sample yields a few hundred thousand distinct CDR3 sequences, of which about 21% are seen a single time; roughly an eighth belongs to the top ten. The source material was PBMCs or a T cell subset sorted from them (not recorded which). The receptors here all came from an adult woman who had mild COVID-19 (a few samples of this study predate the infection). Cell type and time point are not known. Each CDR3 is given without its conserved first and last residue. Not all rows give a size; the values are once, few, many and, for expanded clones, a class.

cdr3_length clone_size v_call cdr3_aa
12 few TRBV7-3 ASSLTPYTGELF
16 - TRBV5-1 ASSLMPGTGSGANVLT
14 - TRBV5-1 ASSSHRGQGNSPLH
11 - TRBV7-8 ASSLAKYQPQH
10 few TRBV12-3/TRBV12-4 ASTGGSVEAF
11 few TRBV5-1 ASSLGPKNIQY
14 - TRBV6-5 ASSYADQRDRNEQF
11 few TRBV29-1 SVRQGFSYEQY
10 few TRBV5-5 ASSLPGQGMY
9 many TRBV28 ASSYRVEQY
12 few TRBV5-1 ASSPRDADTEAF
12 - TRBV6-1 ASLRLGVSYEQY
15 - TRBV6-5 ASSYGGLAASTDTQY
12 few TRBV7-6 ASGGQGSGNEQF
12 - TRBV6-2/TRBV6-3 ASSQTVAKNIQY
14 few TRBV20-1 SAPIRPEEVKHTQY
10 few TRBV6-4 ASSDYRNEQF
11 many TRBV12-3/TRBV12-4 ASSPEPVTVQY
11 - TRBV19 ASNRGRDYGYT
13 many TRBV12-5 ASGLVPGPPHEQF
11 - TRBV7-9 ASSPSPGTGQY
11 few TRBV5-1 ASSFRVQETQH
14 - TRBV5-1 ASSLGTSSYNSPLH
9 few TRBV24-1 ATRRGETQY
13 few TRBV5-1 ASSGYDRGDTEAF
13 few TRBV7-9 ASSPGTGATGELF
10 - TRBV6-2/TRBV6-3 ASRERDTEAF
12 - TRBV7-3 ASSLPIGDTEAF
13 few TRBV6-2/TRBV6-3 ASREREGLSHTQY
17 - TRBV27 ANLLPPSLPSSYNSPLH
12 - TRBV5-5 ASSFGQAKDTQY
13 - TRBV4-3 ASSQEGSSSYEQY
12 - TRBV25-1 ASSEVGTGGEAF
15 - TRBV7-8 ASSLVLFAGGPGQLF
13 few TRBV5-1 ASSDSGTLLREQY
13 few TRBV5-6 ASSFSGASRGEQF
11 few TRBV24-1 ATSDWNTGELF
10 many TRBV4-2 ASSQGGWEQY
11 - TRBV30 ASVSKVNTEAF
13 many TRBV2 ASSADRGLQETQY
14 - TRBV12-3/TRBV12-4 ASSLGAGQGARGYT
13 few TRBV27 ASSSPTTSSDTQY
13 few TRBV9 ASSVGASPYNEQF
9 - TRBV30 AWSVPGELF